These T cell receptor beta chains were read from a single sample in a study of OX40 agonist ivuxolimab in advanced cancers. Sequencing used immunoSEQ multiplex PCR; TCRdb keeps in-frame clones, though not all of them. The sample contains more than 55,000 clones, about 92% of which appear only once. Sequenced here: CD4+ or CD8+ T cells sorted from blood, sampled in a trial of the OX40 agonist ivuxolimab. All receptors derive from an adult with an advanced solid tumor such as melanoma, head and neck, liver or kidney cancer. Both conserved end residues are part of each CDR3. The D gene is left open where the match is weak. Clone size, where shown, is once, few, many, or a class for clones that have expanded.

D gene: .
J gene: TRBJ2-7
clone size: .
V gene: TRBV25-1
CDR3 DNA: TGTGCCAGCAGCGCCGTTGCGGATTCCTACGAGCAGTACTTC
CDR3 protein: CASSAVADSYEQYF

D gene: .
J gene: TRBJ2-1
clone size: .
V gene: TRBV6-1
CDR3 DNA: TGTGCCAGCAGTGAAAGAATGGACAATGAGCAGTTCTTC
CDR3 protein: CASSERMDNEQFF

D gene: TRBD1
J gene: TRBJ2-7
clone size: .
V gene: TRBV7-9
CDR3 DNA: TGTGCCAGCAGCCAATCGACAGGGGAGGCTCGTGTCGAGCAGTACTTC
CDR3 protein: CASSQSTGEARVEQYF

D gene: .
J gene: TRBJ1-2
clone size: .
V gene: TRBV7-6
CDR3 DNA: TGTGCCAGCAGCCCCCCCACAGACTATGGCTACACCTTC
CDR3 protein: CASSPPTDYGYTF

D gene: TRBD1
J gene: TRBJ1-2
clone size: .
V gene: TRBV4-2
CDR3 DNA: TGTGCCAGCAGCCAAGGACAGGGAAATGGCTACACCTTC
CDR3 protein: CASSQGQGNGYTF

D gene: TRBD1
J gene: TRBJ2-3
clone size: .
V gene: TRBV19
CDR3 DNA: TGTGCCAGTACGGGACAGGGGTTGGCAGATACGCAGTATTTT
CDR3 protein: CASTGQGLADTQYF

D gene: .
J gene: TRBJ1-2
clone size: .
V gene: TRBV7-9
CDR3 DNA: TGTGCCAGCAGCTTAGGGCAGCTCTATGGCTACACCTTC
CDR3 protein: CASSLGQLYGYTF

D gene: TRBD2
J gene: TRBJ2-1
clone size: .
V gene: TRBV9
CDR3 DNA: TGTGCCAGCAGCTCTAGCGGGAGCTCCTACAATGAGCAGTTCTTC
CDR3 protein: CASSSSGSSYNEQFF

D gene: .
J gene: TRBJ2-5
clone size: .
V gene: TRBV7-9
CDR3 DNA: TGTGCCAGCAGCTTAGTTAACGGTGTGAGGGAAGAGACCCAGTACTTC
CDR3 protein: CASSLVNGVREETQYF

D gene: TRBD2
J gene: TRBJ2-3
clone size: .
V gene: TRBV2
CDR3 DNA: TGTGCCAGCAGTGACAGCGGGGGGGCAGATACGCAGTATTTT
CDR3 protein: CASSDSGGADTQYF

D gene: .
J gene: TRBJ1-6
clone size: .
V gene: TRBV4-1
CDR3 DNA: TGCGCCAGCAGCCCACGGGGGCAGGGCGGGAGTTCACCCCTCCACTTT
CDR3 protein: CASSPRGQGGSSPLHF

D gene: TRBD2
J gene: TRBJ2-2
clone size: .
V gene: TRBV4-1
CDR3 DNA: TGCGCCAGCAGCCAACAGATAGCGGGAGGGACCGGGGAGCTGTTTTTT
CDR3 protein: CASSQQIAGGTGELFF

D gene: .
J gene: TRBJ2-5
clone size: .
V gene: TRBV7-2
CDR3 DNA: TGTGCCAGCAGCCAAGGAGGTGGAGTCCACGAGACCCAGTACTTC
CDR3 protein: CASSQGGGVHETQYF

D gene: .
J gene: TRBJ2-2
clone size: .
V gene: TRBV5-8
CDR3 DNA: TGTGCCAGCAGCTTTCCAGGGTTCGGGGAGCTGTTTTTT
CDR3 protein: CASSFPGFGELFF

D gene: .
J gene: TRBJ2-1
clone size: .
V gene: TRBV10-1
CDR3 DNA: TGCGCCAGCAGTGAGTCACCCCAGGGCCCCCCGGTCAATGAGCAGTTCTTC
CDR3 protein: CASSESPQGPPVNEQFF

D gene: TRBD1
J gene: TRBJ2-7
clone size: .
V gene: TRBV27
CDR3 DNA: TGTGCCAGCAGTTTAAGACAGGGCGACTACGAGCAGTACTTC
CDR3 protein: CASSLRQGDYEQYF

D gene: .
J gene: TRBJ2-1
clone size: .
V gene: TRBV10-3
CDR3 DNA: TGTGCCATCAGTGAGTCGAGACAAGGGGGGGCCCTGGGCTACAATGAGCAGTTCTTC
CDR3 protein: CAISESRQGGALGYNEQFF

D gene: .
J gene: TRBJ2-7
clone size: .
V gene: TRBV7-9
CDR3 DNA: TGTGCCAGCAGCACATCAGAGGCCCCGGGACTGCTTTTCTACGAGCAGTACTTC
CDR3 protein: CASSTSEAPGLLFYEQYF

D gene: TRBD1
J gene: TRBJ1-2
clone size: .
V gene: TRBV6-5
CDR3 DNA: TGTGCCAGCAGACCCGGGACAGGGGTAATCTATGGCTACACCTTC
CDR3 protein: CASRPGTGVIYGYTF

D gene: TRBD2
J gene: TRBJ2-1
clone size: .
V gene: TRBV7-8
CDR3 DNA: TGTGCCAGCAGCTTAGGGGGACTAGCGGGAGGCAACAATGAGCAGTTCTTC
CDR3 protein: CASSLGGLAGGNNEQFF

D gene: TRBD1
J gene: TRBJ1-6
clone size: .
V gene: TRBV7-9
CDR3 DNA: TGTGCCAGCAGCTTAAAGGGGGCGAGCTCCTATAATTCACCCCTCCACTTT
CDR3 protein: CASSLKGASSYNSPLHF

D gene: TRBD1
J gene: TRBJ1-4
clone size: .
V gene: TRBV7-9
CDR3 DNA: TGTGCCAGCAGCTCCTACTCCGGGACAGGCCTTGAAAAACTGTTTTTT
CDR3 protein: CASSSYSGTGLEKLFF

D gene: TRBD1
J gene: TRBJ2-1
clone size: once
V gene: TRBV6-1
CDR3 DNA: TGTGCCAGCAGTGGGACAGGGTACCCCTACAATGAGCAGTTCTTC
CDR3 protein: CASSGTGYPYNEQFF

D gene: .
J gene: TRBJ2-1
clone size: .
V gene: TRBV5-1
CDR3 DNA: TGCGCCAGCACGCTAGGGGCTTGGCAGTTCTTC
CDR3 protein: CASTLGAWQFF

D gene: TRBD2
J gene: TRBJ2-1
clone size: .
V gene: TRBV6-1
CDR3 DNA: TGTGCCAGCAGTGGTAGCGGGGAGTACAATGAGCAGTTCTTC
CDR3 protein: CASSGSGEYNEQFF

D gene: .
J gene: TRBJ2-7
clone size: .
V gene: TRBV5-1
CDR3 DNA: TGCGCCAGCAGCTTGTTCTCAGATTCAACCTACGAGCAGTACTTC
CDR3 protein: CASSLFSDSTYEQYF

D gene: .
J gene: TRBJ1-1
clone size: once
V gene: TRBV11-3
CDR3 DNA: TGTGCCAGCAGCTTAGGGCAGGACACTGAAGCTTTCTTT
CDR3 protein: CASSLGQDTEAFF

D gene: .
J gene: TRBJ1-6
clone size: .
V gene: TRBV5-6
CDR3 DNA: TGTGCCAGCAGCTTGGCAGATAATTCACCCCTCCACTTT
CDR3 protein: CASSLADNSPLHF

D gene: TRBD2
J gene: TRBJ2-7
clone size: .
V gene: TRBV27
CDR3 DNA: TGTGCCAGCAGTCCGACCCAAGGGACTAGCGGGAGGTGTCGCTCCTACGAGCAGTACTTC
CDR3 protein: CASSPTQGTSGRCRSYEQYF

D gene: .
J gene: TRBJ1-6
clone size: few
V gene: TRBV7-9
CDR3 DNA: TGTGCCAGCAGCTTTGGGGTCTTTAATTCACCCCTCCACTTT
CDR3 protein: CASSFGVFNSPLHF

D gene: .
J gene: TRBJ2-5
clone size: .
V gene: TRBV18
CDR3 DNA: TGTGCCAGCCTGGAGGCGGACACCCAAGAGACCCAGTACTTC
CDR3 protein: CASLEADTQETQYF

D gene: .
J gene: TRBJ1-1
clone size: once
V gene: TRBV4-3
CDR3 DNA: TGCGCCAGCAGCCAAGATGTGACCGGTTACGCTGAAGCTTTCTTT
CDR3 protein: CASSQDVTGYAEAFF

D gene: TRBD1
J gene: TRBJ2-1
clone size: .
V gene: TRBV4-1
CDR3 DNA: TGCGCCAGCAGCCAGCGCACTCACCCGGGACAGGGGGCGAATGAGCAGTTCTTC
CDR3 protein: CASSQRTHPGQGANEQFF

D gene: TRBD1
J gene: TRBJ1-1
clone size: few
V gene: TRBV19
CDR3 DNA: TGTGCCAGTAGTACCGACAGGGCGAACACTGAAGCTTTCTTT
CDR3 protein: CASSTDRANTEAFF

D gene: .
J gene: TRBJ1-1
clone size: .
V gene: TRBV29-1
CDR3 DNA: TGCAGCGTTGAAGATCTGGGGCGAAACACTGAAGCTTTCTTT
CDR3 protein: CSVEDLGRNTEAFF

D gene: .
J gene: TRBJ1-2
clone size: medium-sized
V gene: TRBV7-9
CDR3 DNA: TGTGCCAGCAGTATCGGGTTGCGGGGAGAATCTAACTATGGCTACACCTTC
CDR3 protein: CASSIGLRGESNYGYTF

D gene: .
J gene: TRBJ1-2
clone size: .
V gene: TRBV5-8
CDR3 DNA: TGTGCCAGCAGCTTGAGAGAGGACTATGGCTACACCTTC
CDR3 protein: CASSLREDYGYTF

D gene: TRBD1
J gene: TRBJ2-5
clone size: .
V gene: TRBV7-8
CDR3 DNA: TGTGCCAGCAGCGGGACAGGGGTAAGGGAGACCCAGTACTTC
CDR3 protein: CASSGTGVRETQYF

D gene: TRBD1
J gene: TRBJ1-1
clone size: .
V gene: TRBV29-1
CDR3 DNA: TGCAGCGTGAGTGGCGGGACAGGCGAAGCTTTCTTT
CDR3 protein: CSVSGGTGEAFF

D gene: .
J gene: TRBJ1-2
clone size: once
V gene: TRBV5-5
CDR3 DNA: TGTGCCAGCAGCTTGGACGACATGAACTATGGCTACACCTTC
CDR3 protein: CASSLDDMNYGYTF

D gene: .
J gene: TRBJ2-7
clone size: .
V gene: TRBV29-1
CDR3 DNA: TGCAGCTTCGAGGACGTCTACGAGCAGTACTTC
CDR3 protein: CSFEDVYEQYF

D gene: .
J gene: TRBJ1-1
clone size: .
V gene: TRBV27
CDR3 DNA: TGTGCCAGCATGGTTACAGGGCTGGGTGAAGCTTTCTTT
CDR3 protein: CASMVTGLGEAFF

D gene: .
J gene: TRBJ1-6
clone size: .
V gene: TRBV7-6
CDR3 DNA: TGTGCCAGCAGCTCGTGGGCGGACACGGGTTCACCCCTCCACTTT
CDR3 protein: CASSSWADTGSPLHF

D gene: .
J gene: TRBJ1-4
clone size: .
V gene: TRBV9
CDR3 DNA: TGTGCCAGCAGCGTAGGGTCAGTTGCAACTAATGAAAAACTGTTTTTT
CDR3 protein: CASSVGSVATNEKLFF

D gene: .
J gene: TRBJ2-1
clone size: .
V gene: TRBV13
CDR3 DNA: TGTGCCAGCAGCTTAGGTGCCTCCTCGGCCTACAATGAGCAGTTCTTC
CDR3 protein: CASSLGASSAYNEQFF

D gene: .
J gene: TRBJ2-5
clone size: .
V gene: TRBV5-6
CDR3 DNA: TGTGCCAGCAGCTTGGTGGCAGGAGTTTCGGAGACCCAGTACTTC
CDR3 protein: CASSLVAGVSETQYF

D gene: TRBD1
J gene: TRBJ2-5
clone size: .
V gene: TRBV6-5
CDR3 DNA: TGTGCCAGCAGCCCCCCGGGACAGGGCCAAGAGACCCAGTACTTC
CDR3 protein: CASSPPGQGQETQYF

D gene: .
J gene: TRBJ2-7
clone size: .
V gene: TRBV2
CDR3 DNA: TGTGCCATCAGCGGGTCTCCCTCCTACGAGCAGTACTTC
CDR3 protein: CAISGSPSYEQYF

D gene: .
J gene: TRBJ2-1
clone size: .
V gene: TRBV9
CDR3 DNA: TGTGCCAGCAGCGTCCAAACCTCACAGGGTCCGTACAATGAGCAGTTCTTC
CDR3 protein: CASSVQTSQGPYNEQFF

D gene: TRBD2
J gene: TRBJ2-7
clone size: once
V gene: TRBV11-2
CDR3 DNA: TGTGCCAGCAGCTTAGCCGGGACTAGCGGGGCCTACGAGCAGTACTTC
CDR3 protein: CASSLAGTSGAYEQYF

D gene: .
J gene: TRBJ1-3
clone size: .
V gene: TRBV23-1
CDR3 DNA: TGCGCCAGCAGTCAATCCGAAAGTGATGGAAACACCATATATTTT
CDR3 protein: CASSQSESDGNTIYF